Shown below are 23 T cell receptor beta chains from a single sample sequenced in a study of cytomegalovirus exposure and HLA in healthy donors. PCR was performed using 60 Vbeta and 13 Jbeta primers. Libraries were prepared by immunoSEQ multiplex PCR; TCRdb keeps only in-frame clonotypes and omits some of them. The table records roughly 43,000 clones, roughly 60% of them present only once. The sample taken for sequencing was PBMCs. The receptors shown here come from a human donor in good health.

Comments on this clone: Since the CDR3 does not end with the conserved phenylalanine or tryptophan, this likely comes from a read error. The gene calls are TRBV28 and TRBJ1-5; 8 bases fit TRBD1. This CDR3 is 21 amino acids long. The germline V gene encodes CDR1 MDHEN and CDR2 SYDVKM. The V gene end was trimmed by 3 bases and the J gene end by 3 bases; junction bases not matched to a gene: 22. CDR3 sequence reads: CASSFPWQGALSSSDNQPQHV. Here the CDR3 DNA reads TGTGCCAGCAGTTTCCCATGGCAGGGGGCGTTGAGTTCTTCTGACAATCAGCCCCAGCATGTT.

The CDR3 spells CASSLGGAPTRLFF. The CDR3 DNA sequence: TGTGCCAGCAGCCTGGGGGGGGCCCCAACTCGACTGTTTTTT. V and J are TRBV6-6 and TRBJ1-4; perhaps TRBD1 as D (6 bases). V was trimmed by 6 bases and J by 13 bases, leaving 21 bases between them. CDR3 size: 14 residues. Per germline, CDR1 MNHNY and CDR2 SVGAGI (reference sequence).

The chain employs TRBV4-3 and TRBJ1-6, with TRBD1 identical over 10 bases. Germline V CDR1 and CDR2: LGHNA, YSLEER. The CDR3 has 17 residues. V trimming: 0 bases; J trimming: 10 bases; junction bases outside the gene matches: 9. CDR3 region: CASSQERGGQGYSPLHF. The CDR3, as DNA: TGCGCCAGCAGCCAAGAAAGAGGGGGACAGGGGTACTCACCCCTCCACTTT.

The chain couples TRBV28 to TRBJ1-2; 7 bases line up with TRBD1. This CDR3 spans 15 amino acids. J lost 3 bases, V lost 2 bases, and 6 bases had no gene match. Germline CDR1 is MDHEN and CDR2 is SYDVKM. DNA of the CDR3: TGTGCCAGCAGTTTAGGGACAGCGAGATACTATGGCTACACCTTC. Translating gives CASSLGTARYYGYTF.

The chain links TRBV5-1 to TRBJ2-5; 7 bases align to TRBD1. The CDR3 is made up of 14 amino acids. The junction had 8 bases not matched to a gene; V was cut back by 4 bases and J by 5 bases. Germline assignment: CDR1 SGHRS and CDR2 YFSETQ. The chain's CDR3 is CASSTTGNIETQYF. The CDR3 DNA reads TGCGCCAGCAGCACGACAGGGAACATTGAGACCCAGTACTTC.

The gene calls are TRBV27 and TRBJ2-3, with TRBD2 matching over 13 bases. The CDR3 loop spans 19 amino acids. The V segment lost 7 bases and the J segment 0 bases; nucleotides outside the gene matches: 13. Germline loops: CDR1 MNHEY, CDR2 SMNVEV (reference sequence). The CDR3 nucleotides read TGTGCCAGCACCTCAGGGGGACTAGCGGGGACCCCGAGCACAGATACGCAGTATTTT. As protein: CASTSGGLAGTPSTDTQYF.

This clone occurred a few times. The chain joins TRBV19 to TRBJ1-6; 7 bases map to TRBD1. The CDR3 loop spans 13 amino acids. Germline V gene lookup returns CDR1 LNHDA and CDR2 SQIVND (reference sequence). Trimming at V came to 3 bases and at J to 10 bases, leaving 3 bases not matched to a gene. CDR3 nucleotides: TGTGCCAGTAGTATGGACAGGAGATCACCCCTCCACTTT. This translates into CASSMDRRSPLHF. The full variable domain, in which reference TRBV19 and TRBJ1-6 provide the parts outside the CDR3, is DGGITQSPKYLFRKEGQNVTLSCEQNLNHDAMYWYRQDPGQGLRLIYYSQIVNDFQKGDIAEGYSVSREKKESFPLTVTSAQKNPTAFYLCASSMDRRSPLHFGNGTRLTVT.

V and J are TRBV7-2 and TRBJ2-5; 7 positions match TRBD2. Germline CDR1 reads SGHTA; CDR2 reads FQGNSA. Trimming removed 3 bases from V and 2 bases from J; junction bases left unmatched: 3. CDR3 length: 14 amino acids. The CDR3: CASSFQRGQETQYF. For the CDR3, the DNA is TGTGCCAGCAGCTTTCAGCGGGGACAAGAGACCCAGTACTTC.

This chain connects TRBV30 to TRBJ1-6; D gene unclear. This CDR3 spans 14 amino acids. V was shortened by 2 bases and J by 0 bases, with 5 bases between the two germline ends. Germline CDR1 reads GTSNPN; CDR2 reads SVGIG (reference sequence). CDR3 coding DNA: TGTGCCTGGAGTTTGAGCTCCTATAATTCACCCCTCCACTTT. It translates to CAWSLSSYNSPLHF. Using reference TRBV30 and TRBJ1-6 for the parts outside the CDR3, the full variable domain is SQTIHQWPATLVQPVGSPLSLECTVEGTSNPNLYWYRQAAGRGLQLLFYSVGIGQISSEVPQNLSASRPQDRQFILSSKKLLLSDSGFYLCAWSLSSYNSPLHFGNGTRLTVT.

The CDR3 here is CSGGTTSYEQYF. The CDR3 coding sequence is TGCAGCGGGGGGACAACCTCCTACGAGCAGTACTTC. The chain links TRBV29-1 to TRBJ2-7; tentative D call: TRBD1 (6 bases). The CDR3 consists of 12 residues. CDR1 and CDR2 from the germline V gene are SQVTM and ANQGSEA. V dropped 7 bases and J dropped 0 bases, with 10 bases sitting between them.

The V and J genes are TRBV5-1 and TRBJ2-2; D perhaps matches TRBD2 (5 bases). Trimming pared 2 bases from V and 3 bases from J, leaving 8 bases between. The CDR3 contains 14 residues. Germline V gene data show CDR1 as SGHRS and CDR2 as YFSETQ. The DNA for the CDR3 is TGCGCCAGCAGCTTCCGGGGAGACACCGGGGAGCTGTTTTTT. Translation: CASSFRGDTGELFF.

The chain joins TRBV6-1 to TRBJ2-7; D unresolved. Germline values: CDR1 MNHNS, CDR2 SASEGT. This CDR3 region has 15 residues. The V end was cut by 1 base, the J end by 2 bases, with 12 bases between. The CDR3 DNA reads TGTGCCAGCAGTGAAGGAGGATTTGATCCCTACGAGCAGTACTTC. Translation: CASSEGGFDPYEQYF.

The rearrangement joins TRBV7-9 to TRBJ1-6, with D perhaps TRBD1 (5 bases). Germline values: CDR1 SEHNR, CDR2 FQNEAQ (reference sequence). The germline V and J ends were trimmed by 6 bases and 9 bases, with 15 bases remaining between them. CDR3 length equals 14 residues. CDR3 sequence (DNA): TGTGCCAGCAGGCGGGGCAGGGCGGGTTCACCCCTCCACTTT. Residues: CASRRGRAGSPLHF.

This clone was seen a handful of times. This chain uses TRBV30 with TRBJ2-7, with D tentatively TRBD1 (6 bases). This CDR3 spans 13 amino acids. Germline lookup yields CDR1 GTSNPN and CDR2 SVGIG (reference sequence). Deletions cut 1 base from V and 0 bases from J, with 7 bases between. CDR3 amino acids: CAWSGQDSYEQYF. The CDR3 DNA follows: TGTGCCTGGAGTGGACAGGACTCCTACGAGCAGTACTTC.

This rearrangement joins TRBV7-9 to TRBJ1-2; 9 bases are shared with TRBD1. The CDR3 totals 14 residues. Germline V CDR1 and CDR2: SEHNR, FQNEAQ (reference sequence). After removal of 5 bases from V and 7 bases from J, the junction contained 8 bases not matched to a gene. CDR3 in amino acids: CASSTLQGARGYTF. Here the CDR3 DNA reads TGTGCCAGCAGCACGTTACAGGGGGCTCGTGGCTACACCTTC.

There are a few counts of this clone. The chain links TRBV10-3 to TRBJ1-6; no firm D call. The length of the CDR3 is 14 residues. The V and J ends lost 2 bases and 7 bases respectively, with 9 bases between them. CDR1 and CDR2 (germline): ENHRY, SYGVKD. CDR3 in DNA: TGTGCCATCAGTGAGGTGGCGGGAAATTCACCCCTCCACTTT. This sequence encodes CAISEVAGNSPLHF.

The chain joins TRBV9 to TRBJ2-1; TRBD2 might be the D (5 bases). Between the trimmed V and J ends, which lost 5 bases and 2 bases, there was a span of 14 bases. The CDR3 has 15 amino acids. Per the germline V gene, CDR1 is SGDLS and CDR2 is YYNGEE. CDR3 amino acids: CASSPPGNTYNEQFF. CDR3 bases: TGTGCCAGCAGTCCCCCGGGGAACACCTACAATGAGCAGTTCTTC.

In DNA form, the CDR3 reads TGCGCCAGCGGGCGGGGTTGCGGCTACGAGCAGTACTTC. It codes for CASGRGCGYEQYF. The chain carries TRBV23-1 and TRBJ2-7, with TRBD2 as a possible D gene (6 bases). TRBV23-1 is an open reading frame, and its role is uncertain. Trimming took 8 bases from V and 3 from J, leaving 14 bases between them. The CDR3 length is 13 residues.

The V gene is TRBV28, the J gene TRBJ1-5; D not resolved. Germline assignment: CDR1 MDHEN and CDR2 SYDVKM. With 6 bases removed from V and 11 bases from J, the gap between germline ends came to 20 bases. This CDR3 has 14 amino acids. The chain's CDR3 is CASRPPGVRSAQHF. CDR3 sequence (DNA): TGTGCCAGCAGGCCCCCCGGGGTTCGTTCGGCCCAGCATTTT.

V gene TRBV6-5 combines with J gene TRBJ1-2, with 9 bases lining up with TRBD1. The CDR3 contains 13 residues. From germline, CDR1 is MNHEY and CDR2 SVGAGI. V lost 7 bases to trimming and J lost 8 bases; unmatched junction nucleotides: 8. CDR3 region: CASNPDRGAGYTF. Here the CDR3 DNA reads TGTGCCAGCAACCCAGACAGGGGGGCCGGCTACACCTTC.

The rearrangement joins TRBV5-6 to TRBJ2-1; TRBD2 matches 14 bases. Per germline, CDR1 SGHDT and CDR2 YYEEEE. This CDR3 contains 19 residues. The trim removed 0 bases at V and 3 bases at J, leaving 8 bases unmatched. CDR3 region: CASSLARTSGGSFYNEQFF. CDR3 bases: TGTGCCAGCAGCTTGGCCAGGACTAGCGGGGGGTCTTTCTACAATGAGCAGTTCTTC.

The genes are TRBV7-2 and TRBJ2-5; TRBD2 might be the D (7 bases). The J call may be mistaken, given a closer DNA end match to TRBJ2-7. This CDR3 region has 15 residues. Per the germline V gene, CDR1 is SGHTA and CDR2 is FQGNSA. The CDR3 bases are TGTGCTACCATGAGGGGGGGCGCCCCCTCATACGAGCAGTACTTC. Its translation: CATMRGGAPSYEQYF.

The V call is TRBV19, the J call TRBJ1-5, with D unresolved. CDR3 length: 14 amino acids. Trimming pared 0 bases from V and 9 bases from J, leaving 12 bases between. CDR1 LNHDA and CDR2 SQIVND come from the germline V gene (reference sequence). In DNA form, the CDR3 reads TGTGCCAGTAGTATAGAACGGTTTGTCGTGCCCCAGCATTTT. It translates to CASSIERFVVPQHF. The whole variable domain, filled in from reference TRBV19 and TRBJ1-5, reads DGGITQSPKYLFRKEGQNVTLSCEQNLNHDAMYWYRQDPGQGLRLIYYSQIVNDFQKGDIAEGYSVSREKKESFPLTVTSAQKNPTAFYLCASSIERFVVPQHFGDGTRLSIL.